The 27 T cell receptor beta chains below come from one sample, sequenced in a study of blood T cell repertoires in COVID-19. The data were produced by immunoSEQ multiplex PCR, yet TCRdb's version contains in-frame clones alone and is incomplete. Counted here are roughly 140,000 clones, 80% occurring once; the ten biggest clones make up roughly 4.7%. The specimen sequenced was peripheral blood. These receptors originate from a woman between 45 and 60 years old with acute or convalescent COVID-19.

V gene TRBV6-1 combines with J gene TRBJ1-5; 8 positions agree with TRBD1. From germline, CDR1 is MNHNS and CDR2 SASEGT. This CDR3 contains 14 residues. V dropped 8 bases and J dropped 4; count of bases not matched to a gene: 7. The CDR3 DNA is TGTGCCAGCGCTAAGGGACAGGATAATCAGCCCCAGCATTTT. Translation: CASAKGQDNQPQHF.

The chain links TRBV12-3 or TRBV12-4 to TRBJ1-6, with D possibly TRBD1 on 5 matching bases. Trimming took off 2 bases at V and 10 bases at J, with 6 bases between the two ends. This CDR3 has 12 amino acids. CDR3 amino acids: CASSLQGSPLHF. In DNA form, the CDR3 reads TGTGCCAGCAGTTTACAGGGCTCACCCCTCCACTTT.

The rearrangement joins TRBV5-1 to TRBJ1-1; 7 positions match TRBD1. CDR3 length: 15 amino acids. Losses at the gene ends were 7 bases for V and 4 bases for J; bases not matched to a gene: 13. The germline V gene encodes CDR1 SGHRS and CDR2 YFSETQ. CDR3 in DNA: TGCGCCAGCGAAGGAACAGGGGCGCGGGGCACTGAAGCTTTCTTT. It yields the protein CASEGTGARGTEAFF.

The V call is TRBV19, the J call TRBJ1-5; D possibly corresponds to TRBD1 (5 bases). V was trimmed by 9 bases and J by 3 bases, leaving 21 bases between them. The CDR3 contains 16 residues. CDR1 and CDR2 (germline): LNHDA, SQIVND (reference sequence). CDR3 coding DNA: TGTGCCAGCCACGAAGGCAGACAGAAACTCAATCAGCCCCAGCATTTT. Its translation is CASHEGRQKLNQPQHF.

This clone has ten or more counts. J is TRBJ1-3 and V is TRBV7-9; 7 nucleotides align to TRBD1. Germline CDR1 and CDR2: SEHNR and FQNEAQ (reference sequence). The CDR3 runs to 16 residues. J was trimmed by 4 bases and V by 4 bases; bases with no gene match: 10. The CDR3 is CASSWATGTAGNTIYF. CDR3 DNA sequence: TGTGCCAGCAGCTGGGCGACCGGGACAGCCGGAAACACCATATATTTT.

V and J are TRBV6-6 and TRBJ1-2; unclear D gene. The germline V and J ends were trimmed by 2 bases and 4 bases, with 11 bases remaining between them. Germline loops: CDR1 MNHNY, CDR2 SVGAGI (reference sequence). The CDR3 spans 14 residues. The CDR3 reads CASSYRERAYGYTF. For the CDR3, the DNA is TGTGCCAGCAGTTACAGGGAGAGGGCCTATGGCTACACCTTC.

This chain connects TRBV6-6 to TRBJ2-1, with TRBD1 matching 7 bases. The CDR3 is made up of 13 amino acids. Germline V gives CDR1 MNHNY, CDR2 SVGAGI (reference sequence). The V and J ends lost 8 bases and 4 bases, in that order; junction bases with no gene match: 5. CDR3 in DNA: TGTGCCAGCGAAGGGGGCGGTTACAATGAGCAGTTCTTC. This sequence encodes CASEGGGYNEQFF.

This clone was observed once. This sequence joins TRBV5-1 and TRBJ2-7, with 11 bases fitting TRBD2. V shed 4 bases and J 2 bases; nucleotides not matched to a gene: 5. There are 15 residues in the CDR3. Germline V gene data show CDR1 as SGHRS and CDR2 as YFSETQ. The CDR3 DNA reads TGCGCCAGCAGCCCGACTAGCGGGATTACCTACGAGCAGTACTTC. This encodes CASSPTSGITYEQYF. The whole variable domain, filled in from reference TRBV5-1 and TRBJ2-7, reads KAGVTQTPRYLIKTRGQQVTLSCSPISGHRSVSWYQQTPGQGLQFLFEYFSETQRNKGNFPGRFSGRQFSNSRSEMNVSTLELGDSALYLCASSPTSGITYEQYFGPGTRLTVT.

This chain uses TRBV4-1 with TRBJ2-3, with TRBD2 matching 10 bases. Per the germline V gene, CDR1 is MGHRA and CDR2 is YSYEKL. The CDR3 is made up of 18 amino acids. The trim removed 1 base at V and 2 bases at J, leaving 9 bases unmatched. CDR3 region: CASSQVLAGDLNTDTQYF. Here the CDR3 DNA reads TGCGCCAGCAGCCAAGTTCTAGCGGGGGACTTAAACACAGATACGCAGTATTTT.

This clone has more than one count but fewer than ten. The V call is TRBV9, the J call TRBJ2-2, with 7 nucleotides matching TRBD2. The CDR3 runs 16 residues. The trim removed 2 bases at V and 4 bases at J, leaving 8 bases unmatched. Germline V gene sequence: CDR1 SGDLS, CDR2 YYNGEE. CDR3 sequence reads: CASSVGSGTSTGELFF. In DNA form, the CDR3 reads TGTGCCAGCAGCGTCGGAAGCGGGACGTCCACCGGGGAGCTGTTTTTT. The variable domain in full, completed from reference TRBV9 and TRBJ2-2, reads DSGVTQTPKHLITATGQRVTLRCSPRSGDLSVYWYQQSLDQGLQFLIQYYNGEERAKGNILERFSAQQFPDLHSELNLSSLELGDSALYFCASSVGSGTSTGELFFGEGSRLTVL.

The rearrangement links TRBV29-1 to TRBJ1-1, with D maybe TRBD1 (6 bases). V was trimmed by 6 bases and J by 4 bases, leaving 15 bases between them. Germline V gives CDR1 SQVTM, CDR2 ANQGSEA. This CDR3 spans 13 amino acids. Written as DNA, the CDR3 is TGCAGCGTGAACAGGGTTGAGTTCACTGAAGCTTTCTTT. Its translation: CSVNRVEFTEAFF. Drawing the rest from reference TRBV29-1 and TRBJ1-1, the complete variable domain is SAVISQKPSRDICQRGTSLTIQCQVDSQVTMMFWYRQQPGQSLTLIATANQGSEATYESGFVIDKFPISRPNLTFSTLTVSNMSPEDSSIYLCSVNRVEFTEAFFGQGTRLTVV.

This chain joins TRBV2 and TRBJ1-1; D is unclear. CDR3 size: 13 residues. Germline V CDR1 and CDR2: SNHLY, FYNNEI. V lost 5 bases and J 1 base, leaving 8 bases between the germline ends. The CDR3 DNA follows: TGTGCCAGCAGTCCGCCGGGGAACACTGAAGCTTTCTTT. This codes for CASSPPGNTEAFF. The full variable domain, its missing parts supplied by reference TRBV2 and TRBJ1-1, is EPEVTQTPSHQVTQMGQEVILRCVPISNHLYFYWYRQILGQKVEFLVSFYNNEISEKSEIFDDQFSVERPDGSNFTLKIRSTKLEDSAMYFCASSPPGNTEAFFGQGTRLTVV.

At least ten counts were recorded for this clone. The rearrangement uses TRBV27 and TRBJ1-1; D is ambiguous. Trimming took off 6 bases at V and 1 base at J, with 9 bases between the two ends. The CDR3 consists of 13 residues. The germline gives CDR1 MNHEY, CDR2 SMNVEV (reference sequence). CDR3 DNA: TGTGCCAGCAGCTGGTCTACGAACACTGAAGCTTTCTTT. This codes for CASSWSTNTEAFF.

This clone was recorded once. The gene calls are TRBV6-5 and TRBJ1-1, with 8 bases lining up with TRBD1. Trimming at V came to 5 bases and at J to 1 base, leaving 3 bases not matched to a gene. Germline assignment: CDR1 MNHEY and CDR2 SVGAGI. This CDR3 has 14 residues. CDR3 region: CASSRGQGNTEAFF. The CDR3 nucleotides are TGTGCCAGCAGTCGAGGACAGGGGAACACTGAAGCTTTCTTT.

The chain has TRBV7-2 and TRBJ1-5; TRBD1 might be the D (5 bases). Trimming took 6 bases from V and 7 from J, leaving 13 bases between them. Per germline, CDR1 SGHTA and CDR2 FQGNSA. The CDR3 covers 13 residues. The CDR3 protein is CASRAGFGQPQHF. Written as DNA, the CDR3 is TGTGCCAGCAGAGCAGGGTTTGGGCAGCCCCAGCATTTT. Full variable domain (remainder filled in from reference TRBV7-2 and TRBJ1-5): GAGVSQSPSNKVTEKGKDVELRCDPISGHTALYWYRQSLGQGLEFLIYFQGNSAPDKSGLPSDRFSAERTGGSVSTLTIQRTQQEDSAVYLCASRAGFGQPQHFGDGTRLSIL.

The chain couples TRBV5-1 to TRBJ2-6; 8 bases fit TRBD2. J gave up 4 bases and V 0 bases, and 6 bases lay outside the gene matches. Germline lookup yields CDR1 SGHRS and CDR2 YFSETQ. The CDR3 has 17 amino acids. The CDR3 nucleotides read TGCGCCAGCAGCTTGGTTGGGACTAGTGACGGGGCCAACGTCCTGACTTTC. This codes for CASSLVGTSDGANVLTF.

V gene TRBV5-1 combines with J gene TRBJ1-3, with D unclear. Germline CDR1 is SGHRS and CDR2 is YFSETQ. This CDR3 has 16 residues. Trimming took off 4 bases at V and 0 bases at J, with 14 bases between the two ends. DNA for the CDR3: TGCGCCAGCAGCCTATTACAGACTAGCTCTGGAAACACCATATATTTT. Protein sequence: CASSLLQTSSGNTIYF.

The CDR3, as DNA: TGTGCCAGCACCTCATGGAGGGTTACAGATACGCAGTATTTT. Amino acids: CASTSWRVTDTQYF. The chain recombines TRBV27 with TRBJ2-3; TRBD2 might be the D (6 bases). V lost 7 bases to trimming and J lost 3 bases, with 14 bases between them. Germline CDR1 MNHEY, CDR2 SMNVEV (reference sequence). The CDR3 sequence is 14 residues long.

This clone was seen more than once but under ten times. The chain couples TRBV4-3 to TRBJ1-4; the D gene is possibly TRBD1 (5 bases). Germline V gene lookup returns CDR1 LGHNA and CDR2 YSLEER. V was clipped by 1 base and J by 5 bases, with 14 bases between them. The CDR3 length is 16 residues. The DNA of the CDR3 is TGCGCCAGCAGCCAAGTTGGACAAGCAGGAAATGAAAAACTGTTTTTT. Translation: CASSQVGQAGNEKLFF.

V usage is TRBV9 and J usage is TRBJ2-7; 8 nucleotides agree with TRBD1. This CDR3 region has 15 residues. Germline V CDR1 and CDR2: SGDLS, YYNGEE. The V gene end was trimmed by 0 bases and the J gene end by 6 bases; junction bases not matched to a gene: 8. CDR3: CASSVVGTGESEQYF. CDR3 in DNA: TGTGCCAGCAGCGTAGTCGGGACAGGCGAGTCCGAGCAGTACTTC.

This clone appeared once. V usage is TRBV24-1 and J usage is TRBJ2-1; D is uncertain. Germline V gene data show CDR1 as KGHDR and CDR2 as SFDVKD. V was shortened by 1 base and J by 5 bases, with 11 bases between the two germline ends. The CDR3 consists of 15 residues. As DNA, the CDR3 is TGTGCCACCAGTGATTTCACACAGAGTAACAATGAGCAGTTCTTC. Protein product: CATSDFTQSNNEQFF.

The chain joins TRBV5-1 to TRBJ1-6; D is ambiguous. Germline V gives CDR1 SGHRS, CDR2 YFSETQ. The CDR3 loop spans 14 amino acids. Between the trimmed V and J ends, which lost 5 bases and 0 bases, there was a span of 6 bases. The CDR3 DNA sequence: TGCGCCAGCAGAGCCCTCTCCTATAATTCACCCCTCCACTTT. Protein product: CASRALSYNSPLHF.

This chain connects TRBV30 to TRBJ1-3; D not certain. The V end was cut by 2 bases, the J end by 0 bases, with 8 bases between. CDR1 GTSNPN and CDR2 SVGIG come from the germline V gene (reference sequence). CDR3 length: 14 residues. This chain's CDR3 is CAWSRGNSGNTIYF. DNA of the CDR3: TGTGCCTGGAGTCGGGGTAACTCTGGAAACACCATATATTTT.

This rearrangement joins TRBV9 to TRBJ2-1; D ambiguous. V was trimmed by 4 bases and J by 4 bases, leaving 12 bases between them. Germline CDR1 reads SGDLS; CDR2 reads YYNGEE. This CDR3 region has 14 residues. CDR3 DNA: TGTGCCAGCAGCCCAGAGGCTAGATACAATGAGCAGTTCTTC. Translated: CASSPEARYNEQFF.

The V and J genes are TRBV6-6 and TRBJ2-3, with TRBD2 matching 10 bases. Per germline, CDR1 MNHNY and CDR2 SVGAGI (reference sequence). This CDR3 has 16 residues. V gave up 6 bases and J gave up 2 bases; unmatched junction bases: 8. CDR3 in DNA: TGTGCCAGCAGACTACTAGCGGGGCGTTTCACAGATACGCAGTATTTT. Its translation: CASRLLAGRFTDTQYF.

The CDR3 loop is CATMREAGGWLGNQPQHF. DNA of the CDR3: TGTGCCACCATGAGGGAGGCAGGGGGCTGGTTAGGCAATCAGCCCCAGCATTTT. The chain carries TRBV19 and TRBJ1-5; 8 bases map to TRBD1. The CDR3 consists of 18 residues. After removal of 10 bases from V and 2 bases from J, the junction contained 19 bases not matched to a gene. Per the germline V gene, CDR1 is LNHDA and CDR2 is SQIVND (reference sequence).

This clone has just a few counts. The rearrangement links TRBV7-2 to TRBJ1-5; a possible D gene is TRBD1 (5 bases). The CDR3 totals 15 residues. Germline V lookup: CDR1 SGHTA, CDR2 FQGNSA. The V end was cut by 5 bases, the J end by 2 bases, with 13 bases between. The CDR3 region has the DNA TGTGCCAGCAGCCCCAGGGATGCGGGCAATCAGCCCCAGCATTTT. The encoded protein is CASSPRDAGNQPQHF.